This T cell receptor (beta chain) derives from a study of T cell responses to AZD1222 COVID-19 vaccine. Study-level results: Donors skewed white British and female; clonal diversity was possibly underestimated. Unmutated variant regions reportedly attract nearly half of all spike-specific TCRs. Baseline antibody screening turned up just six seropositive AZD1222 recipients.

With V trimmed by 3 bases and J by 0 bases, 4 bases remained unmatched. The CDR3 runs 16 residues. Germline CDR1 is SGHNT and CDR2 is YYREEE (reference sequence). A word on this clone: Its specificity is unknown.

The data were produced by immunoSEQ multiplex PCR, yet TCRdb's version contains in-frame clones alone and is incomplete. The sample has roughly 100,000 clones, approximately 84% seen once. The TCR originated in an adult who received the AZD1222 COVID-19 vaccine. The sample consisted of peripheral blood, taken 28 days after the second AZD1222 dose. The chain uses TRBV5-4 and TRBJ2-3; TRBD2 matches 10 bases. This chain's CDR3 is CASSSKLAGSTDTQYF. CDR3 DNA: TGTGCCAGCAGCTCCAAACTAGCGGGGAGCACAGATACGCAGTATTTT. Drawing the rest from reference TRBV5-4 and TRBJ2-3, the complete variable domain is ETGVTQSPTHLIKTRGQQVTLRCSSQSGHNTVSWYQQALGQGPQFIFQYYREEENGRGNFPPRFSGLQFPNYSSELNVNALELDDSALYLCASSSKLAGSTDTQYFGPGTRLTVL.